This T cell receptor (beta chain) was found in a study of cytomegalovirus exposure and HLA in healthy donors. Overall study results and limits: A few of the chains that were CMV-associated were confirmed in vitro to be specific for CMV antigens.

The PCR ran on 60 Vbeta and 13 Jbeta primers. Sequenced by immunoSEQ multiplex PCR; TCRdb stores in-frame clones only, minus some. This sample has some 57,000 clones, with around two thirds found just once. CDR1 is SQVTM, CDR2 ANQGSEA, per germline. The J segment lost 3 bases and the V segment lost 7 bases, leaving 10 bases of the junction unmatched. CDR3 length: 15 amino acids. Worth noting for this clone: Antigen unknown.

Sequencing was done on a sample of PBMCs. J is TRBJ1-5 and V is TRBV29-1; TRBD1 matches at 9 bases. The source of this sequence is a woman aged 55-70 years in good health and CMV-seropositive. The CDR3 here is CSAGGGTGSNQPQHF. DNA of the CDR3: TGCAGCGCCGGGGGCGGGACAGGGTCCAATCAGCCCCAGCATTTT.